This passage covers 18 T cell receptor beta chains from one sample sequenced in a study of a mutant IDH1 vaccine in newly diagnosed glioma. TCRdb's table, derived via immunoSEQ multiplex PCR, lists solely in-frame clones and lacks some. The repertoire holds 60,000 to 75,000 clones, with 79% as singletons. As for time point: baseline, week 1 (first vaccination visit). Treatment meaning: pre-vaccination baseline after standard-of-care therapy. Sequencing used PBMCs, obtained from a glioma patient treated with radiotherapy, temozolomide or both. The receptors shown here come from a man aged 45 to 65 with glioma.

This sequence joins TRBV9 and TRBJ1-1; D possibly corresponds to TRBD1 (5 bases). This CDR3 has 13 residues. V was trimmed by 4 bases and J by 6 bases, leaving 13 bases between them. The germline gives CDR1 SGDLS, CDR2 YYNGEE. The CDR3 here is CASSPSDSPEAFF. The CDR3 DNA sequence: TGTGCCAGCAGCCCTAGCGACAGCCCTGAAGCTTTCTTT.

This clone was found once. The gene calls are TRBV9 and TRBJ1-5; D might be TRBD1 (5 bases). The CDR3 is 15 amino acids. CDR1 and CDR2 from the germline V gene are SGDLS and YYNGEE. Trimming removed 4 bases from V and 4 bases from J, with 15 bases in between. The CDR3 DNA sequence: TGTGCCAGCAGCCCGAGTGGGGGTTGGAATCAGCCCCAGCATTTT. It encodes CASSPSGGWNQPQHF.

The chain has TRBV5-5 and TRBJ1-5; D call uncertain. This CDR3 is 15 amino acids long. With 0 bases removed from V and 2 bases from J, the gap between germline ends came to 9 bases. Germline values: CDR1 SGHKS, CDR2 YYEKEE (reference sequence). The DNA of the CDR3 is TGTGCCAGCAGCTTGGGCCCTTTGGGCAATCAGCCCCAGCATTTT. Translated, it gives CASSLGPLGNQPQHF.

J is TRBJ2-7 and V is TRBV30, with 7 bases lining up with TRBD1. Germline trimming cut 2 bases from V and 10 bases from J; bases unmatched to any gene: 14. The CDR3 has 14 amino acids. The V gene's germline CDR1 is GTSNPN and CDR2 SVGIG (reference sequence). In DNA form, the CDR3 reads TGTGCCTGGAGTAAACTGAGACAGGGAGAGGATCAGTACTTC. This codes for CAWSKLRQGEDQYF.

J is TRBJ2-5 and V is TRBV15; 7 bases are shared with TRBD1. Germline loops: CDR1 LNHNV, CDR2 YYDKDF (reference sequence). The CDR3 extends over 15 amino acids. V trimming: 5 bases; J trimming: 5 bases; junction bases outside the gene matches: 11. The CDR3 loop reads CATSSRDSGKETQYF. The CDR3 region has the DNA TGTGCCACCAGCTCCCGGGACAGTGGAAAGGAGACCCAGTACTTC.

With regard to this clone: Other nucleotide sequences from this sample produce the same CDR3. The J gene is TRBJ1-5, the V gene TRBV7-2, with 8 bases matching TRBD1. Germline V CDR1 and CDR2: SGHTA, FQGNSA. J gave up 2 bases and V 5 bases, and 8 bases lay outside the gene matches. The CDR3 runs to 16 residues. CDR3 nucleotide sequence: TGTGCCAGCAGCACCCGGACAGGGTCCGGCAATCAGCCCCAGCATTTT. Protein product: CASSTRTGSGNQPQHF.

This clone was counted at least ten times. The chain employs TRBV6-1 and TRBJ1-1; unclear D gene. Trimming stripped 6 bases from V and 4 bases from J, with 12 bases between. Per the germline V gene, CDR1 is MNHNS and CDR2 is SASEGT. This CDR3 is 13 amino acids long. DNA of the CDR3: TGTGCCAGCAGAGGCCGGAGCGGCACTGAAGCTTTCTTT. Amino acid sequence: CASRGRSGTEAFF.

The chain employs TRBV19 and TRBJ1-5, with a possible D match to TRBD1 (6 bases). From germline, CDR1 is LNHDA and CDR2 SQIVND (reference sequence). The CDR3 consists of 15 residues. Trimming took off 3 bases at V and 5 bases at J, with 14 bases between the two ends. The CDR3 spells CASSIRGTKDQPQHF. The CDR3, as DNA: TGTGCCAGTAGTATTCGCGGGACAAAAGATCAGCCCCAGCATTTT.

The rearrangement links TRBV7-2 to TRBJ2-7; 8 nucleotides align to TRBD2. This CDR3 has 14 residues. V lost 1 base and J lost 4; bases outside the gene matches: 3. The germline gives CDR1 SGHTA, CDR2 FQGNSA. The CDR3 protein is CASSLDRGGYEQYF. DNA for the CDR3: TGTGCCAGCAGCTTAGATCGGGGGGGGTACGAGCAGTACTTC.

V usage is TRBV6-1 and J usage is TRBJ1-5; D call uncertain. V lost 3 bases and J 4 bases, leaving 7 bases between the germline ends. Germline assignment: CDR1 MNHNS and CDR2 SASEGT. CDR3 size: 13 residues. For the CDR3, the DNA is TGTGCCAGCAGTGACGACGGAAATCAGCCCCAGCATTTT. It encodes CASSDDGNQPQHF.

The genes are TRBV9 and TRBJ2-5; maybe TRBD2 (7 bases). V shed 1 base and J shed 4 bases, with 14 bases lying between them. The germline V gene encodes CDR1 SGDLS and CDR2 YYNGEE. The CDR3 has 15 residues. DNA for the CDR3: TGTGCCAGCAGCGTACTTCTTGGGGGGGCAGAGACCCAGTACTTC. Translating gives CASSVLLGGAETQYF.

This clone showed up just a few times. At one end the junction does not follow the germline gene, possibly because of a read error. The chain recombines TRBV28 with TRBJ2-1; 9 nucleotides line up with TRBD2. Per the germline V gene, CDR1 is MDHEN and CDR2 is SYDVKM. The CDR3 is made up of 13 amino acids. The CDR3 nucleotides are TGTGCCAGCACTTTACTAGCGGGTAATGAGCAGTTCTTC. Residues: CASTLLAGNEQFF.

This clone was recorded a few times. The chain combines TRBV19 with TRBJ1-5, with D possibly TRBD1 on 5 matching bases. The CDR3 consists of 15 residues. Per the germline V gene, CDR1 is LNHDA and CDR2 is SQIVND (reference sequence). With 7 bases removed from V and 1 base from J, the gap between germline ends came to 14 bases. The CDR3 protein is CASMRGTRSNQPQHF. CDR3 sequence (DNA): TGTGCCAGTATGCGGGGGACCAGGAGCAATCAGCCCCAGCATTTT.

Of note for this clone: Other DNA variants within this sample encode the same CDR3. The chain has TRBV6-1 and TRBJ2-7; 7 bases line up with TRBD1. This CDR3 has 12 residues. V trimming: 0 bases; J trimming: 7 bases; junction bases outside the gene matches: 0. CDR1 is MNHNS, CDR2 SASEGT, per germline. CDR3 loop: CASSEAQGEQYF. CDR3 DNA sequence: TGTGCCAGCAGTGAAGCACAGGGGGAGCAGTACTTC.

This clone was counted a few times. The rearrangement links TRBV5-4 to TRBJ1-2, with a weak D call TRBD1 (6 bases). The CDR3 sequence is 14 residues long. Trimming took off 0 bases at V and 4 bases at J, with 10 bases between the two ends. Germline CDR1 and CDR2: SGHNT and YYREEE (reference sequence). CDR3 region: CASSLVGGPYGYTF. CDR3 DNA: TGTGCCAGCAGCTTGGTCGGGGGGCCCTATGGCTACACCTTC.

The chain has TRBV5-1 and TRBJ2-7; no definite D call. This CDR3 is built from 13 residues. Trimming pared 3 bases from V and 0 bases from J, leaving 7 bases between. The germline V gene encodes CDR1 SGHRS and CDR2 YFSETQ. CDR3 in DNA: TGCGCCAGCAGCTCGGACGTCTCCTACGAGCAGTACTTC. This translates into CASSSDVSYEQYF.

The V and J genes are TRBV10-3 and TRBJ1-2; 8 nucleotides align to TRBD1. J was trimmed by 2 bases and V by 0 bases; bases with no gene match: 5. Germline CDR1 reads ENHRY; CDR2 reads SYGVKD. There are 16 residues in the CDR3. CDR3 sequence reads: CAISESRRTGNYGYTF. The CDR3 nucleotides are TGTGCCATCAGTGAGTCACGAAGGACAGGGAACTATGGCTACACCTTC.

The rearrangement joins TRBV5-6 to TRBJ1-4; D unresolved. V lost 4 bases and J 6 bases, leaving 22 bases between the germline ends. Looked up from germline, CDR1 is SGHDT and CDR2 is YYEEEE. The CDR3 contains 17 residues. CDR3 region: CASSLAPWRRRDEKLFF. In DNA, the CDR3 is TGTGCCAGCAGCCTCGCTCCGTGGCGGAGGCGGGATGAAAAACTGTTTTTT. Variable domain in full (rest from reference TRBV5-6 and TRBJ1-4): DAGVTQSPTHLIKTRGQQVTLRCSPKSGHDTVSWYQQALGQGPQFIFQYYEEEERQRGNFPDRFSGHQFPNYSSELNVNALLLGDSALYLCASSLAPWRRRDEKLFFGSGTQLSVL.